This TCR beta chain stems from a study of identical twins. Per the germline V gene, CDR1 is LNHNV and CDR2 is YYDKDF (reference sequence). With V trimmed by 9 bases and J by 2 bases, 7 bases remained unmatched. This CDR3 region has 14 residues. Study-wide results and limits: Low generation-probability sequences were in excess among twin-shared out-of-frame alpha sequences.

This clonotype has just a few counts. The target antigen is unknown. With template switching, a universal primer site was added, and the cDNA carried unique molecular identifiers. TCRdb ran MiXCR on the 5' RACE reads and lists one entry per CDR3 protein. The profile shows approximately 670,000 distinct CDR3 sequences, roughly 6% of them singletons. The source of this sequence is a man between 18 and 35 years old in good health. The material sequenced was naive T cells sorted from blood. The rearrangement links TRBV15 to TRBJ2-7, with 10 bases lining up with TRBD1. CDR3: CATNDRGPTYEQYF. The CDR3 DNA follows: TGTGCCACAAACGACAGGGGGCCCACCTACGAGCAGTACTTC.